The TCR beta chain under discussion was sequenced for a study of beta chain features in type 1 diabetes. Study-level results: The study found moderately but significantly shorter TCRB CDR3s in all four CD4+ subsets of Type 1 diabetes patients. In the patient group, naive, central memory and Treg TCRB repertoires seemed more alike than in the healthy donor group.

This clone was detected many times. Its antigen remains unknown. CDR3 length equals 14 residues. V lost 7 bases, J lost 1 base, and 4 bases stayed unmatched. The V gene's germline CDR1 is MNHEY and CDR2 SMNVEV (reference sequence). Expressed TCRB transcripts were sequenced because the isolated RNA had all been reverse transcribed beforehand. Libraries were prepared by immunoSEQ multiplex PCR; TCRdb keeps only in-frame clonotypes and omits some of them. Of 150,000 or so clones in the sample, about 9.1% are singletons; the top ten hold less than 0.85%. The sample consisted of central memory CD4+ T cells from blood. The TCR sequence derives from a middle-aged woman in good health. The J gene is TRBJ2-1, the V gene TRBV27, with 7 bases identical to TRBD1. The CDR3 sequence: CASTETGSYNEQFF. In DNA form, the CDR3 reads TGTGCCAGCACTGAGACAGGGTCCTACAATGAGCAGTTCTTC.